This T cell receptor beta chain was found in a study of T cell changes during pregnancy in multiple sclerosis. V lost 3 bases to trimming and J lost 2 bases; unmatched junction nucleotides: 11. The CDR3 runs 18 residues. Germline CDR1 is WSHSY and CDR2 is SAAADI. Here immunoSEQ multiplex PCR was the method, and the copy in TCRdb shows in-frame clones only, minus some. The sample yields around 56,000 clones, about 91% seen once. This sequence originates from a female donor with multiple sclerosis, enrolled in a pregnancy study. The J gene is TRBJ2-3, the V gene TRBV10-2; TRBD2 matches 10 bases. The input for sequencing was peripheral blood, taken after pregnancy. The CDR3 loop reads CASSEPYLAGEHTDTQYF. The CDR3 DNA reads TGCGCCAGCAGTGAACCCTATCTAGCGGGGGAACACACAGATACGCAGTATTTT.